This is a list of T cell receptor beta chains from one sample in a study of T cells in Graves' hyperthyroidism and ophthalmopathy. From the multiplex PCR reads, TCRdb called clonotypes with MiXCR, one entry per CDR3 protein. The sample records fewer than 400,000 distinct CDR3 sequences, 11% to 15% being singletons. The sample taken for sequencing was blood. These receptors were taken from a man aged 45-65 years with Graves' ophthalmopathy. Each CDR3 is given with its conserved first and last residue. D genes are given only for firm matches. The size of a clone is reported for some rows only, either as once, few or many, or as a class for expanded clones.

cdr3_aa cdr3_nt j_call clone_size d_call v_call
CASSLSGMSTDTQYF TGTGCTAGCAGCTTGAGCGGGATGAGCACAGATACGCAGTATTTT TRBJ2-3 NA TRBD2 TRBV7-7
CAWSVPYEQYF TGTGCCTGGAGTGTACCCTACGAGCAGTACTTC TRBJ2-7 many NA TRBV30
CASSQDGAGGYNEQFF TGTGCCAGCAGCCAAGATGGGGCAGGGGGTTACAATGAGCAGTTCTTC TRBJ2-1 NA TRBD1 TRBV4-2
CASSLSGTPSPLHF TGTGCCAGCAGCTTATCCGGGACCCCTTCACCCCTCCACTTT TRBJ1-6 many NA TRBV5-5
CASSHDGRSYEQYF TGTGCCAGCAGCCATGATGGGAGGTCCTACGAGCAGTACTTC TRBJ2-7 NA NA TRBV4-2
CASSQVTSDDEQFF TGTGCCAGCAGCCAAGTGACTAGCGATGATGAGCAGTTCTTC TRBJ2-1 few TRBD2 TRBV16
CAWNFGQAVADTQYF TGTGCCTGGAATTTCGGACAGGCGGTCGCAGATACGCAGTATTTT TRBJ2-3 many TRBD1 TRBV30
CASSDSILGLGSYNEQFF TGTGCCAGCAGTGACTCGATTTTAGGACTAGGCTCCTACAATGAGCAGTTCTTC TRBJ2-1 NA TRBD2 TRBV6-1
CASSLPTEDTQYF TGCGCCAGCAGCTTGCCCACCGAAGATACGCAGTATTTT TRBJ2-3 many NA TRBV5-1
CASSEQQETQYF TGTGCCAGCAGTGAACAACAAGAGACCCAGTACTTC TRBJ2-5 many NA TRBV2
CASSLGPGGPYEQYF TGTGCCAGCAGCTTAGGTCCAGGGGGCCCCTACGAGCAGTACTTC TRBJ2-7 many TRBD1 TRBV11-2
CSAGRPPRSEQFF TGCAGTGCGGGGAGGCCCCCACGTAGTGAGCAGTTCTTC TRBJ2-1 NA NA TRBV20-1
CSASDSDSYEQYF TGCAGTGCTAGTGATTCAGACTCCTACGAGCAGTACTTC TRBJ2-7 NA NA TRBV20-1
CASSDVQVFEKLFF TGTGCCAGCAGTGATGTCCAGGTGTTTGAAAAACTGTTTTTT TRBJ1-4 many NA TRBV2
CASSLVGAGAFF TGCGCCAGCAGCTTGGTGGGCGCCGGGGCTTTCTTT TRBJ1-1 NA NA TRBV5-1
CASSSGTSGREDTQYF TGTGCCAGCAGCTCCGGGACTAGCGGGAGGGAGGATACGCAGTATTTT TRBJ2-3 many TRBD2 TRBV5-5